The 13 T cell receptor beta chains in this list originate from one sample, sequenced in a study of blood T cell repertoires in COVID-19. Libraries were prepared by immunoSEQ multiplex PCR; TCRdb keeps only in-frame clonotypes and omits some of them. Of approximately 300,000 clones listed, more than 90% are singletons. The material sequenced was PBMCs or T cells enriched from blood (not recorded which). The receptor set was obtained from a woman aged 25 to 39 who had been exposed to COVID-19.

V usage is TRBV9 and J usage is TRBJ1-1, with a possible D match to TRBD1 (5 bases). V shed 0 bases and J shed 7 bases, with 16 bases lying between them. The CDR3 runs 15 residues. Germline V gene lookup returns CDR1 SGDLS and CDR2 YYNGEE. CDR3 loop: CASSVDAGQPLEAFF. DNA for the CDR3: TGTGCCAGCAGCGTAGATGCAGGGCAGCCGCTTGAAGCTTTCTTT.

The chain uses TRBV5-5 and TRBJ1-4; 7 nucleotides agree with TRBD1. With 4 bases clipped from V and 5 bases from J, the junction kept 17 bases outside the gene matches. The CDR3 loop spans 18 amino acids. CDR1 SGHKS and CDR2 YYEKEE come from the germline V gene (reference sequence). The CDR3 loop reads CASSLDILQGRRNEKLFF. In nucleotides, the CDR3 is TGTGCCAGCAGCCTTGACATTCTACAGGGGCGGCGGAATGAAAAACTGTTTTTT.

The chain recombines TRBV5-1 with TRBJ2-1, with 8 positions matching TRBD2. V lost 0 bases to trimming and J lost 5 bases; unmatched junction nucleotides: 7. Per the germline V gene, CDR1 is SGHRS and CDR2 is YFSETQ. The CDR3 extends over 16 amino acids. The CDR3 coding sequence is TGCGCCAGCAGCTTGGGGTCCGGGGGGGCGCACAATGAGCAGTTCTTC. Translation gives CASSLGSGGAHNEQFF.

The rearrangement uses TRBV6-5 and TRBJ2-3; D might be TRBD1 (6 bases). The CDR3 loop spans 13 amino acids. Germline V gives CDR1 MNHEY, CDR2 SVGAGI. The V gene lost 6 bases and the J gene lost 3 bases, with 10 bases spanning the gap. CDR3 coding DNA: TGTGCCAGCAGGGATACAGGGACAGATACGCAGTATTTT. This gives the protein CASRDTGTDTQYF.

The CDR3 DNA follows: TGCGCCAGCAGCTTGGAGCGGGGGGTTAGCACAGATACGCAGTATTTT. It is translated as CASSLERGVSTDTQYF. The V and J genes are TRBV5-1 and TRBJ2-3, with 9 bases fitting TRBD2. Germline V gene lookup returns CDR1 SGHRS and CDR2 YFSETQ. V shed 0 bases and J 0 bases; nucleotides not matched to a gene: 2. The CDR3 runs to 16 residues.

J is TRBJ1-2 and V is TRBV9, with a tentative D call TRBD1 (6 bases). In germline, CDR1 is SGDLS, CDR2 YYNGEE. This CDR3 contains 16 residues. The V gene lost 3 bases and the J gene lost 3 bases, with 18 bases spanning the gap. CDR3 bases: TGTGCCAGCAGCGCAAAAGAAGGGGGAGACTACTATGGCTACACCTTC. This sequence encodes CASSAKEGGDYYGYTF.

This chain joins TRBV5-1 and TRBJ1-6; possible D gene TRBD1, 6 bases. CDR3 size: 16 residues. In germline, CDR1 is SGHRS, CDR2 YFSETQ. Between the trimmed V and J ends, which lost 4 bases and 7 bases, there was a span of 18 bases. In DNA form, the CDR3 reads TGCGCCAGCAGCCCCCGGGGGGGGGCGCAAAATTCACCCCTCCACTTT. It yields the protein CASSPRGGAQNSPLHF.

V usage is TRBV7-9 and J usage is TRBJ1-1, with D perhaps TRBD1 (5 bases). Per the germline V gene, CDR1 is SEHNR and CDR2 is FQNEAQ (reference sequence). There are 15 residues in the CDR3. Deletions cut 1 base from V and 1 base from J, with 10 bases between. The CDR3 reads CASSLEAGPNTEAFF. The CDR3 nucleotides read TGTGCCAGCAGCTTAGAAGCAGGGCCGAACACTGAAGCTTTCTTT.

This sequence joins TRBV13 and TRBJ1-6; 8 bases align to TRBD1. V shed 0 bases and J 7 bases; nucleotides not matched to a gene: 8. The CDR3 totals 17 residues. Looked up from germline, CDR1 is PRHDT and CDR2 is FYEKMQ (reference sequence). The CDR3 loop is CASSLGKIRGPNSPLHF. The CDR3 DNA reads TGTGCCAGCAGCTTAGGCAAAATCAGGGGGCCGAATTCACCCCTCCACTTT.

This clone appeared once. V is TRBV18 and J is TRBJ1-2, with D maybe TRBD1 (5 bases). This CDR3 is built from 15 residues. V lost 0 bases to trimming and J lost 7 bases, with 15 bases between them. The germline V gene has CDR1 KGHSH and CDR2 LQKENI. In DNA form, the CDR3 reads TGTGCCAGCTCACCACCGAGCAGGGACTACTTTGGCTACACCTTC. Protein sequence: CASSPPSRDYFGYTF.

The chain is built from TRBV18 and TRBJ2-3, with 9 bases fitting TRBD1. The CDR3 sequence is 15 residues long. V was pared by 3 bases and J by 3 bases, with 4 bases of the junction left unmatched. In germline, CDR1 is KGHSH, CDR2 LQKENI. CDR3 protein: CASSPGQGGTDTQYF. The CDR3 coding sequence is TGTGCCAGCTCACCGGGACAGGGCGGGACAGATACGCAGTATTTT. The full variable domain, with the rest looked up from reference TRBV18 and TRBJ2-3, is NAGVMQNPRHLVRRRGQEARLRCSPMKGHSHVYWYRQLPEEGLKFMVYLQKENIIDESGMPKERFSAEFPKEGPSILRIQQVVRGDSAAYFCASSPGQGGTDTQYFGPGTRLTVL.

The chain recombines TRBV18 with TRBJ2-7; possible D gene TRBD1, 5 bases. Deletions cut 3 bases from V and 0 bases from J, with 18 bases between. The V gene's germline CDR1 is KGHSH and CDR2 LQKENI. The CDR3 length is 17 residues. CDR3 nucleotides: TGTGCCAGCTCACCTATTGACAAGGGGCCCCTCTCCTACGAGCAGTACTTC. Its protein is CASSPIDKGPLSYEQYF. The entire variable domain, with the rest obtained from reference TRBV18 and TRBJ2-7, is as follows: NAGVMQNPRHLVRRRGQEARLRCSPMKGHSHVYWYRQLPEEGLKFMVYLQKENIIDESGMPKERFSAEFPKEGPSILRIQQVVRGDSAAYFCASSPIDKGPLSYEQYFGPGTRLTVT.

There are a few counts of this clone. The chain couples TRBV19 to TRBJ1-6, with D possibly matching TRBD1 (5 bases). Trimming removed 5 bases at V and 7 bases at J, with 12 bases between. The CDR3 has 14 amino acids. Germline V gives CDR1 LNHDA, CDR2 SQIVND (reference sequence). The DNA of the CDR3 is TGTGCCAGTAGTGATGGGGGGGGAAATTCACCCCTCCACTTT. Its translation: CASSDGGGNSPLHF.